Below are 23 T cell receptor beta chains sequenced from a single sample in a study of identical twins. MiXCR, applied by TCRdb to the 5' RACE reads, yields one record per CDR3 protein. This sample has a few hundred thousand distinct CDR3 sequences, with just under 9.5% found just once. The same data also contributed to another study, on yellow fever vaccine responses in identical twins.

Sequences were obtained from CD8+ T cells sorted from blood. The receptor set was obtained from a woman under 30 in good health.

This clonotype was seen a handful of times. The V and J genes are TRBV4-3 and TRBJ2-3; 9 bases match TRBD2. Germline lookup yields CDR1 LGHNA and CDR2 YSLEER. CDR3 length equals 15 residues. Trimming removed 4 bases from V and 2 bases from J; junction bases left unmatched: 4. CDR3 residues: CASSPAGGLTDTQYF. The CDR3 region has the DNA TGCGCCAGCAGCCCTGCGGGGGGGCTCACAGATACGCAGTATTTT.

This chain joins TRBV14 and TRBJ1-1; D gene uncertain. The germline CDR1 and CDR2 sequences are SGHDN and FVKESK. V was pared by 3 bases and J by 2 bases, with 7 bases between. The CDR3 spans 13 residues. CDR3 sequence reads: CASSQRPNTEAFF. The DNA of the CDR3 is TGTGCCAGCAGCCAGCGGCCCAACACTGAAGCTTTCTTT.

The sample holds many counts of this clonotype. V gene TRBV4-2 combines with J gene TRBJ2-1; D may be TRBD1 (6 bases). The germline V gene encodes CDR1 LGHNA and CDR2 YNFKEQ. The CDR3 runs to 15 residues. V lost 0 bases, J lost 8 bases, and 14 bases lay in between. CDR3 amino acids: CASSQENRVGDEQFF. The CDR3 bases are TGTGCCAGCAGCCAAGAGAACAGGGTGGGGGATGAGCAGTTCTTC.

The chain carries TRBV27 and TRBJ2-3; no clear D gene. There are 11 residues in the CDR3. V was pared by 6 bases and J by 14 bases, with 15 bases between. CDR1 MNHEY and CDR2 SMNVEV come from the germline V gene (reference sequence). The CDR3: CASRQDGKGYF. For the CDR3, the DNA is TGTGCCAGCAGGCAGGACGGAAAGGGGTATTTT.

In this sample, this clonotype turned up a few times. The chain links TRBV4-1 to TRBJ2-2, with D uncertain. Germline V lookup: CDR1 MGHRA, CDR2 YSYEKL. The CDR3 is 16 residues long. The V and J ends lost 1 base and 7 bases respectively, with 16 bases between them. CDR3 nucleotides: TGCGCCAGCAGCCAAGCGGAAGGGTTGGAAAACGGGGAGCTGTTTTTT. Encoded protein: CASSQAEGLENGELFF.

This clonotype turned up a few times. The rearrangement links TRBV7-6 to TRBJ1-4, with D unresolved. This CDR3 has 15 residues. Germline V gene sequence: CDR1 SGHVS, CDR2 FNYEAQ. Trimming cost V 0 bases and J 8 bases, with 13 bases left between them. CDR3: CASSLALGWAEKLFF. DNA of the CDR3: TGTGCCAGCAGCTTAGCATTGGGATGGGCCGAAAAACTGTTTTTT.

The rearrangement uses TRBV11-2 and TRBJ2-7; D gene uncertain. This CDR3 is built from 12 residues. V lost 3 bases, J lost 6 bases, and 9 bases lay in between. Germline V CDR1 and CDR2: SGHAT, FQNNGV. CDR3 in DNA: TGTGCCAGCAGCTTTCTCGCTCCCGAGCAGTACTTC. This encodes CASSFLAPEQYF.

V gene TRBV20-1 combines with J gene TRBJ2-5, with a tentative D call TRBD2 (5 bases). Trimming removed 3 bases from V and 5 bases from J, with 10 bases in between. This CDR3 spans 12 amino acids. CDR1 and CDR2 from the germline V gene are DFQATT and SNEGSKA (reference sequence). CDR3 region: CSARILGETQYF. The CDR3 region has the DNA TGCAGTGCTAGGATACTAGGGGAGACCCAGTACTTC.

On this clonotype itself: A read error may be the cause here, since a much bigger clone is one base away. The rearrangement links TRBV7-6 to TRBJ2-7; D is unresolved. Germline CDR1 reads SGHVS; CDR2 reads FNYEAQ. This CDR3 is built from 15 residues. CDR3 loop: CASSLGVASSYKQYF. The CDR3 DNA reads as TGTGCCAGCAGCTTAGGGGTAGCCAGCTCCTACAAGCAGTACTTC.

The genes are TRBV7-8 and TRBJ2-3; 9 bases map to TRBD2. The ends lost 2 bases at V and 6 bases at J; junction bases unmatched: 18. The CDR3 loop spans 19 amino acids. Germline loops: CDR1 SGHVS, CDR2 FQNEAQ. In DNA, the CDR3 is TGTGCCAGCAGCTTAATATTCGGGGACTTAGCGGGGGTTAGGGATACGCAGTATTTT. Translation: CASSLIFGDLAGVRDTQYF.

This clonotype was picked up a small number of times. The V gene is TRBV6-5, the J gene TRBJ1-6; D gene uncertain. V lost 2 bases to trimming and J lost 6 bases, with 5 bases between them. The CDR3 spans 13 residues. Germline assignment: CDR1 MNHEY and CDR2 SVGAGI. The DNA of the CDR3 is TGTGCCAGCAGTTACGGAACTAATTCACCCCTCCACTTT. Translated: CASSYGTNSPLHF.

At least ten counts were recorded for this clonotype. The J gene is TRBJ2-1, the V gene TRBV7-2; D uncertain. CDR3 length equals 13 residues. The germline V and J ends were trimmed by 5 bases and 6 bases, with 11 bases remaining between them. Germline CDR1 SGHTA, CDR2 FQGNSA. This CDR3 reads CASSPPVGNEQFF. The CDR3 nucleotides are TGTGCCAGCAGCCCTCCTGTCGGCAATGAGCAGTTCTTC.

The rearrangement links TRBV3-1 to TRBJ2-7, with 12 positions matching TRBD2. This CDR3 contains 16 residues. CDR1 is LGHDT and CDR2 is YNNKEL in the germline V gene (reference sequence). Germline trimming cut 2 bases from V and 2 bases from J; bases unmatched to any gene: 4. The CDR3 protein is CASSQSTSGRPYEQYF. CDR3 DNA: TGTGCCAGCAGCCAATCGACTAGCGGGAGACCCTACGAGCAGTACTTC.

The CDR3 sequence is CASTGAFYGYTF. CDR3 bases: TGTGCCTCCACAGGGGCCTTCTATGGCTACACCTTC. J is TRBJ1-2 and V is TRBV7-3, with 7 bases lining up with TRBD1. CDR1 and CDR2 from the germline V gene are SGHTA and FQGTGA. The length of the CDR3 is 12 residues. After removal of 11 bases from V and 4 bases from J, the junction contained 7 bases not matched to a gene.

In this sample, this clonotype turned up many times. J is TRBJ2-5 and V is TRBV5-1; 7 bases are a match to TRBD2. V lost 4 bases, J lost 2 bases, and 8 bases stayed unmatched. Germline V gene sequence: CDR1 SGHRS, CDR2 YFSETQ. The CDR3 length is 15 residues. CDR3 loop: CASSPERGFQETQYF. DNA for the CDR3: TGCGCCAGCAGCCCGGAGCGGGGTTTTCAAGAGACCCAGTACTTC.

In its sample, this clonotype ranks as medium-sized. As DNA, the CDR3 is TGTGCCAGCAGCTCAAATGTAGGCGGGGGGGCGGGTGAGCAGTTCTTC. Translating it yields CASSSNVGGGAGEQFF. The rearrangement links TRBV9 to TRBJ2-1, with 9 bases fitting TRBD2. After removal of 4 bases from V and 9 bases from J, the junction contained 14 bases not matched to a gene. CDR3 length: 16 amino acids. CDR1 is SGDLS and CDR2 is YYNGEE in the germline V gene.

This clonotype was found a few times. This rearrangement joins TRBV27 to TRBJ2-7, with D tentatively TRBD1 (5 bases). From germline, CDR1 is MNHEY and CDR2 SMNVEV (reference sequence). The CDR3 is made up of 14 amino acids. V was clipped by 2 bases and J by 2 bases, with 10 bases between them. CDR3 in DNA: TGTGCCAGCAGTTTAGGTGCAGGGCCCTACGAGCAGTACTTC. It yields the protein CASSLGAGPYEQYF.

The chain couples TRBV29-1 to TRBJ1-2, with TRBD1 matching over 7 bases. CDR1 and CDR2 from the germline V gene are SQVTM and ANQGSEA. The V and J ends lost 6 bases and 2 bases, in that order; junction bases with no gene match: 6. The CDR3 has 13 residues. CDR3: CSVERQGNYGYTF. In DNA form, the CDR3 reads TGCAGCGTCGAACGACAGGGCAACTATGGCTACACCTTC.

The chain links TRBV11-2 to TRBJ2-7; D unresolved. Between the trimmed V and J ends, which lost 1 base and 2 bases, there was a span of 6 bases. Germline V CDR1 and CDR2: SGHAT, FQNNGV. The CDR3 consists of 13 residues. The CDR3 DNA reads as TGTGCCAGCAGCTTAGGGCTCCCCTACGAGCAGTACTTC. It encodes CASSLGLPYEQYF.

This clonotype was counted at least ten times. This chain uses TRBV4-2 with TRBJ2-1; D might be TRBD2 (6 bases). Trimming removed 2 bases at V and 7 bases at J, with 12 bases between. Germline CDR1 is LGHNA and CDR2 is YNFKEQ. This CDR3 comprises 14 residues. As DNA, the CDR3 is TGTGCCAGCAGCCAACTCGGGAGTGGGAATGAGCAGTTCTTC. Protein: CASSQLGSGNEQFF.

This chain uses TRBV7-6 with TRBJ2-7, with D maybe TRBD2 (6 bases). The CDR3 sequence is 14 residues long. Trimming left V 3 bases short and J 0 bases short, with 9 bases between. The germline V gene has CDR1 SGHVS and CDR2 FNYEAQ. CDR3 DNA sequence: TGTGCCAGCAGCTTCCTAGCGAACTCCTACGAGCAGTACTTC. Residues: CASSFLANSYEQYF.

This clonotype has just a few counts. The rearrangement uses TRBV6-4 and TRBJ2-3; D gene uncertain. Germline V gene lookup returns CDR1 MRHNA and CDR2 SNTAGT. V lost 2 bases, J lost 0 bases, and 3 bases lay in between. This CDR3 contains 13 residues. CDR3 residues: CASSDASTDTQYF. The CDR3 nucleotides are TGTGCCAGCAGTGACGCCAGCACAGATACGCAGTATTTT.

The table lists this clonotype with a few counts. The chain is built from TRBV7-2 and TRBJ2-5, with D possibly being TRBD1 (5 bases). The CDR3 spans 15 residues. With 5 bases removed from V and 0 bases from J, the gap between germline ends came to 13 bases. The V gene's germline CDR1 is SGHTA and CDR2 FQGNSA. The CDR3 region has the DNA TGTGCCAGCAGCCATTGGATGACAGACCAAGAGACCCAGTACTTC. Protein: CASSHWMTDQETQYF.